This T cell receptor beta chain was recorded in a study of blood T cell repertoires in COVID-19 (dated by TCRdb to the early 2020s). For the wider study: Samples covering the acute and convalescent phases of COVID-19 were provided by collaborators in the United States, Italy and Spain. The repertoires were released in a freely available public database meant as a resource for research on the immune response to SARS-CoV-2. Where available, HLA class I and class II types were taken from metadata supplied by the sample provider and were not determined by assay-based typing. The material from the prospective study consisted of cDNA or gDNA derived from T cells, B-cell-depleted T cells, or PBMCs. Samples were obtained from the ongoing ImmuneRACE study (first 160 participants) and from 950 to 1,500 subjects provided by 6 global collaborators. The dataset comprised deeply sampled blood TCRbeta repertoires from subjects exposed to, actively infected with, or recovered from COVID-19. A de-identified subject ID, COVID-19 status, age in years and sex were almost always included in the sample metadata. Paper-wide results and their limitations: How much clinical and demographic metadata was included differed by source and by participant, and the metadata was provided uncurated.

CDR1 and CDR2, per the germline V gene, are SGHTA and FQGNSA. V is shortened by 2 bases, J by 4 bases, and the region joining them spans 14 bases. Including cysteine and phenylalanine, the CDR3 has 15 amino acids. Only the CDR3 part of the read is kept: 45 bases, read in frame from the first base. Concerning this clone: It has no known antigen specificity. Base qualities were left out, and no much larger clone turns up one base away.

Whole blood was collected in K2EDTA tubes by collaborating institutions according to the institutions' own protocols. Collaborator samples were shipped for TCRbeta analysis as frozen whole blood, isolated PBMCs, or DNA extracted from either sample type. TCRbeta CDR3 regions were amplified from genomic DNA by means of the immunoSEQ Assay, a bias-controlled multiplex PCR. The original methods were these. The number of nucleated cells in each sample was estimated by amplification of reference gene primers within the assay. To quantify the absolute abundance of each unique TCRbeta CDR3 rearrangement, sequence reads were collapsed and filtered. For each sample, productive Simpson clonality was calculated as the square root of Simpson's diversity index over productive rearrangements. TCRdb's version of the immuneACCESS table is confined to in-frame rearrangements and falls short of the full clone set. An unresolved V gene accounts for under half of the shortfall where checked; the remainder is of unknown origin. D and trimming come from the DNA, and the V and J calls and clone size come from that table. The table for this sample lists approximately 25,000 clones; roughly four fifths of them were counted only once. Roughly 8.9% of the sample comes from the top ten.

The source is a human donor in a cohort sampled during active COVID-19. The sequence joins TRBV7-2 to TRBJ1-1; the D segment could be TRBD1, given 6 matching bases. Sequencing was done on a sample of peripheral blood. CDR3 reads: CASSLMRGAPTEAFF. In nucleotide form, the sequence is TGTGCCAGCAGCTTAATGCGGGGGGCGCCCACTGAAGCTTTCTTT. When the CDR3 is completed using the reference TRBV7-2 and TRBJ1-1 genes on either side, the full variable domain is GAGVSQSPSNKVTEKGKDVELRCDPISGHTALYWYRQSLGQGLEFLIYFQGNSAPDKSGLPSDRFSAERTGGSVSTLTIQRTQQEDSAVYLCASSLMRGAPTEAFFGQGTRLTVV.